The T cell receptor (beta chain) under discussion was sequenced for a study of blood T cell repertoires in COVID-19. Across the study: The cDNA or gDNA used as material had been derived from T cells, B-cell-depleted T cells, or PBMCs.

In the authors' methods: By means of reference gene primer amplification, nucleated cell counts were estimated. TCRdb keeps only in-frame clones here, not all; method: immunoSEQ multiplex PCR. For V, J and clone size, that table is used; D and trimming come from the DNA. The sample consists of roughly 350,000 clones, around 87% of them appearing once. V dropped 4 bases and J dropped 4 bases, with 8 bases sitting between them. Per the germline V gene, CDR1 is SNHLY and CDR2 is FYNNEI. CDR3 length: 12 residues. The genes are TRBV2 and TRBJ2-7, with unresolved D. Sequencing input: peripheral blood. The receptor's source is a woman younger than 45 with COVID-19, enrolled during active disease. The CDR3 nucleotides are TGTGCCAGCAGTGGGCCTGATTACGAGCAGTACTTC. Translating gives CASSGPDYEQYF.